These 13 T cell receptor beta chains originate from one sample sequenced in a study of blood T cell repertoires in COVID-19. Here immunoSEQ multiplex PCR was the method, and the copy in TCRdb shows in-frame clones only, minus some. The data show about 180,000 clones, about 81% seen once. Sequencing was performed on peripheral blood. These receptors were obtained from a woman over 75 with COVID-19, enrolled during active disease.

The CDR3 region has the DNA TGTGCCAGCAGCCGACCTGGGGTAGCGTTTAGCACAGATACGCAGTATTTT. Encoded protein: CASSRPGVAFSTDTQYF. The chain couples TRBV6-6 to TRBJ2-3; maybe TRBD2 (5 bases). The V gene's germline CDR1 is MNHNY and CDR2 SVGAGI (reference sequence). CDR3 length: 17 residues. Trimming stripped 6 bases from V and 0 bases from J, with 19 bases between.

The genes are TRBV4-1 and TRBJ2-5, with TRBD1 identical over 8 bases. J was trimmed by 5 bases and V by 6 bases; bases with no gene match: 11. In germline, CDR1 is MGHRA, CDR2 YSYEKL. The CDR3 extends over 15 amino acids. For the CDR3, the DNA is TGCGCCAGCAGACCACAGGGGGGAGTGTGGGAGACCCAGTACTTC. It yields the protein CASRPQGGVWETQYF.

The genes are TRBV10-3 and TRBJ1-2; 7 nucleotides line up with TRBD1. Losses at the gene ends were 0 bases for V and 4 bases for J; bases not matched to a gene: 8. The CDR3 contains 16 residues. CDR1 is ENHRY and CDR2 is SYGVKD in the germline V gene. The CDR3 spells CAISESQGVLSYGYTF. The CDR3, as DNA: TGTGCCATCAGTGAGTCCCAGGGGGTGCTATCCTATGGCTACACCTTC.

In DNA form, the CDR3 reads TGTGCCAGCAGCCCGGGACTAGCGTTCTCCTACGAGCAGTACTTC. Its protein is CASSPGLAFSYEQYF. This chain links TRBV7-2 with TRBJ2-7, with 10 positions matching TRBD2. V lost 5 bases and J lost 0; bases outside the gene matches: 4. The length of the CDR3 is 15 residues. Germline values: CDR1 SGHTA, CDR2 FQGNSA.

In nucleotides, the CDR3 is TGTGCCAGCAGCTCCTCGACAGGGGGCTATGGTGGCTACACCTTC. This codes for CASSSSTGGYGGYTF. V gene TRBV5-4 combines with J gene TRBJ1-2; 10 bases are a match to TRBD1. CDR3 length: 15 amino acids. The V gene's germline CDR1 is SGHNT and CDR2 YYREEE (reference sequence). Unmatched junction bases numbered 9, after V lost 3 bases and J lost 7 bases. The whole variable domain, remainder taken from reference TRBV5-4 and TRBJ1-2, is ETGVTQSPTHLIKTRGQQVTLRCSSQSGHNTVSWYQQALGQGPQFIFQYYREEENGRGNFPPRFSGLQFPNYSSELNVNALELDDSALYLCASSSSTGGYGGYTFGSGTRLTVV.

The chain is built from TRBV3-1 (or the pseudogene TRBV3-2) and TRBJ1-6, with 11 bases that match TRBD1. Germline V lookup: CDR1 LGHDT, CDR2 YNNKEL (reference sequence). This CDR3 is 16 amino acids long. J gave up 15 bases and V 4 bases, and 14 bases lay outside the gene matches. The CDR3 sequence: CASSPLSGQGGQGLHF. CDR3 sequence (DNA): TGTGCCAGCAGCCCACTTTCGGGACAGGGGGGCCAGGGCCTCCACTTT.

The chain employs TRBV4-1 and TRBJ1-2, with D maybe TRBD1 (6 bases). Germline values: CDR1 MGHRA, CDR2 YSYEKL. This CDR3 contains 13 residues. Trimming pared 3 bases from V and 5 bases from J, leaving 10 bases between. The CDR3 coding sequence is TGCGCCAGCAGCCATCAAGGGGGATATGGCTACACCTTC. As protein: CASSHQGGYGYTF.

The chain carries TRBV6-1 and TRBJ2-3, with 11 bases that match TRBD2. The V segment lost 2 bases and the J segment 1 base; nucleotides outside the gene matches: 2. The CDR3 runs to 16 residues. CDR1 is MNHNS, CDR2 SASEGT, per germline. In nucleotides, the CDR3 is TGTGCCAGCAGTGAAACACTAGCGGGGGGCACAGATACGCAGTATTTT. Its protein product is CASSETLAGGTDTQYF.

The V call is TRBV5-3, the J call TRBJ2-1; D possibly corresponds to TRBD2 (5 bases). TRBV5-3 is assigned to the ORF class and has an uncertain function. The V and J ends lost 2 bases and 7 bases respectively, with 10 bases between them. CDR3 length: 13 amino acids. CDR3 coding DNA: TGTGCCAGAAGCTTACTAGTAAATAATGAGCAGTTCTTC. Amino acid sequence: CARSLLVNNEQFF.

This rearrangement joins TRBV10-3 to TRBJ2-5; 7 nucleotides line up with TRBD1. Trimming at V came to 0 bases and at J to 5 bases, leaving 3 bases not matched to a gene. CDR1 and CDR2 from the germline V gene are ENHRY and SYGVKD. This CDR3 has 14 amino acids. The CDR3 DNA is TGTGCCATCAGTGAGTCGAGGGGGCCGGAGACCCAGTACTTC. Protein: CAISESRGPETQYF.

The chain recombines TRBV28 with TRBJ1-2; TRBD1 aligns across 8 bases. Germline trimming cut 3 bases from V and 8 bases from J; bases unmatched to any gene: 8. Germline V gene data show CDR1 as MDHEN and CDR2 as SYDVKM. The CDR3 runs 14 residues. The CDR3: CASSFRTGTTGYTF. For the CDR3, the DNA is TGTGCCAGCAGTTTCCGGACAGGGACAACGGGCTACACCTTC.

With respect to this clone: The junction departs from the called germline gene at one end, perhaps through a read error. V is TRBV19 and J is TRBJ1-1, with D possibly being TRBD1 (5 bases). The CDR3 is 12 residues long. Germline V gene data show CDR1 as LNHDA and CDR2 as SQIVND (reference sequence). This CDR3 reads CASSIVGGEVFF. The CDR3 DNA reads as TGTGCCAGTAGTATAGTCGGGGGGGAAGTTTTCTTT.

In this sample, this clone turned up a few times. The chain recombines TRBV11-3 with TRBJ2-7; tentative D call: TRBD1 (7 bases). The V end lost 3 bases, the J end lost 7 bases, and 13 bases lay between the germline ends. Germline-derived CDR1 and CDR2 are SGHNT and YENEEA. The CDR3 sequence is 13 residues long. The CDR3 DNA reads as TGTGCCAGCAGCTTCGGCCCAGGGGGGGAGCAGTACTTC. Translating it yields CASSFGPGGEQYF.